This entry is about one TCR beta chain. Its cognate antigen has yet to be identified. No base quality values were provided; no much bigger clone lies one nucleotide off. The data belong to a study of T cell changes during pregnancy in multiple sclerosis (dated by TCRdb to the late 2010s). General notes on the study: The study looked at changes in the T cell repertoire across pregnancy in women with multiple sclerosis.

V lost 2 bases and J lost 8 bases; the stretch between them is 25 bases long. The CDR1 and CDR2 encoded by the germline V gene are KGHSH and LQKENI. From cysteine to phenylalanine, the CDR3 is 18 amino acids long. The entry retains the CDR3 DNA only, 54 bases that are in frame from base 1. The receptor library was made with the immunoSEQ multiplex PCR assay. Entries here come from immuneACCESS through TCRdb and include only in-frame sequences with V and J called. Some clones fail to appear in such tables; in the studies checked, an unresolved V gene covers under half of the shortfall, and the cause of the remainder is unknown. The table for this sample lists more than 80,000 clones; 91% of them were counted only once. Approximately 1.5% of the sample is taken by the ten largest.

The sequenced sample was peripheral blood, obtained before pregnancy. The TCR was taken from a female donor with multiple sclerosis, enrolled in a pregnancy study. This chain is built from TRBV18 and TRBJ2-1; no D segment can be confidently identified. The nucleotide sequence is given as TGTGCCAGCTCACCATTACCGCAAACACAACGCCTTGAGGATGAGCAGTTCTTC. Protein translation: CASSPLPQTQRLEDEQFF.